Shown below are 15 T cell receptor beta chains from a single sample sequenced in a study of T-cell reconstitution after alpha-beta-depleted transplantation in children (dated by TCRdb to the mid-2010s). The library was prepared using PCR. Sequencing took place on an Illumina HiSeq 2500. TCR library preparation used molecular barcoding, with unique molecular identifiers applied to normalize quantification of the TCRbeta repertoire. TCRdb handled the public reads itself, with Q25 trimming in fastp and clone calling in MiXCR, and kept productive beta chains. CDR3 protein duplicates are merged, each entry listing the most common genes and DNA. The sample table shows about 270,000 distinct CDR3 sequences, and 9.9% are seen once. The ten largest make up around 9.1% of the sample. The sample was PBMCs from the stem cell graft donor, taken from the stem cell graft. These TCRs come from a human donor who donated a stem cell graft to a child with SCID.

This clonotype was counted at least ten times. The J gene is TRBJ1-1, the V gene TRBV12-3 or TRBV12-4; D remains unclear. The CDR3 spans 13 residues. V lost 3 bases and J lost 5, with 10 bases in between. CDR3 sequence: CASSFSPGTEAFF. The CDR3 coding sequence is TGTGCCAGCAGTTTCTCCCCGGGAACTGAAGCTTTCTTT.

This clonotype has a handful of counts. The chain employs TRBV7-6 and TRBJ2-2, with D perhaps TRBD1 or TRBD2 (5 bases each). From germline, CDR1 is SGHVS and CDR2 FNYEAQ. With 1 base removed from V and 0 bases from J, the gap between germline ends came to 18 bases. The CDR3 contains 19 residues. The CDR3 region is CASSLDFVSGRANTGELFF. DNA of the CDR3: TGTGCCAGCAGCTTAGATTTTGTTTCGGGGCGGGCGAACACCGGGGAGCTGTTTTTT. Using reference TRBV7-6 and TRBJ2-2 for the parts outside the CDR3, the full variable domain is GAGVSQSPRYKVTKRGQDVALRCDPISGHVSLYWYRQALGQGPEFLTYFNYEAQQDKSGLPNDRFSAERPEGSISTLTIQRTEQRDSAMYRCASSLDFVSGRANTGELFFGEGSRLTVL.

This clonotype occurred many times. This rearrangement joins TRBV3-1 to TRBJ2-1; 12 bases are shared with TRBD2. This CDR3 spans 17 amino acids. Germline V gene sequence: CDR1 LGHDT, CDR2 YNNKEL (reference sequence). V dropped 0 bases and J dropped 3; count of bases not matched to a gene: 3. In nucleotides, the CDR3 is TGTGCCAGCAGCCAAGAACTAGCGGGGGGCATCTACAATGAGCAGTTCTTC. It specifies CASSQELAGGIYNEQFF.

Concerning this clonotype itself: Possible read error: a much larger clone is one base away. This rearrangement joins TRBV29-1 to TRBJ2-3; D is possibly TRBD2 (6 bases). Germline V gene lookup returns CDR1 SQVTM and CDR2 ANQGSEA. The CDR3 length is 13 residues. The CDR3 DNA is TGCAGCGGCCGGCGAACTAGCACATATACGCAGTATTTT. This gives the protein CSGRRTSTYTQYF.

V and J are TRBV5-5 and TRBJ1-2; perhaps TRBD1 as D (6 bases). Germline CDR1 is SGHKS and CDR2 is YYEKEE (reference sequence). The CDR3 sequence is 15 residues long. Deletions cut 0 bases from V and 4 bases from J, with 13 bases between. The CDR3 loop is CASSLAAGDTYGYTF. CDR3 nucleotide sequence: TGTGCCAGCAGCTTGGCGGCAGGGGATACCTATGGCTACACCTTC.

This clonotype was seen more than once but under ten times. This chain connects TRBV5-1 to TRBJ2-5; tentative D call: TRBD1 (6 bases). Trimming pared 5 bases from V and 5 bases from J, leaving 16 bases between. This CDR3 has 14 amino acids. From germline, CDR1 is SGHRS and CDR2 YFSETQ. The CDR3 protein is CASSVTGLRETQYF. The CDR3 DNA reads as TGCGCCAGCAGTGTAACAGGGCTGAGGGAGACCCAGTACTTC.

This chain links TRBV6-1 with TRBJ2-6; TRBD1 agrees at 9 bases. The CDR3 runs to 18 residues. Germline trimming cut 6 bases from V and 1 base from J; bases unmatched to any gene: 10. Germline V gene sequence: CDR1 MNHNS, CDR2 SASEGT. The CDR3 region is CASRHGQGLLSGANVLTF. The CDR3 nucleotides read TGTGCCAGCAGACACGGACAGGGGCTCCTATCTGGGGCCAACGTCCTGACTTTC.

This clonotype showed up just a few times. The chain recombines TRBV5-1 with TRBJ2-5, with 7 nucleotides matching TRBD1. Looked up from germline, CDR1 is SGHRS and CDR2 is YFSETQ. The trim removed 0 bases at V and 3 bases at J, leaving 2 bases unmatched. This CDR3 region has 14 residues. CDR3 residues: CASSLDRGKETQYF. In nucleotides, the CDR3 is TGCGCCAGCAGCTTGGACAGGGGAAAAGAGACCCAGTACTTC.

This clonotype was picked up many times. This chain connects TRBV12-3 or TRBV12-4 to TRBJ1-4; no firm D call. V was trimmed by 1 base and J by 5 bases, leaving 5 bases between them. This CDR3 has 13 amino acids. The CDR3 nucleotides read TGTGCCAGCAGTTTAGGAGGGAATGAAAAACTGTTTTTT. Protein: CASSLGGNEKLFF.

This clonotype was counted many times. The chain joins TRBV6-4 to TRBJ2-2; 10 nucleotides agree with TRBD1. Trimming at V came to 5 bases and at J to 0 bases, leaving 6 bases not matched to a gene. This CDR3 spans 17 amino acids. The V gene's germline CDR1 is MRHNA and CDR2 SNTAGT. DNA of the CDR3: TGTGCCAGCAGTCGCGCCGGGACAGGGGCGAACACCGGGGAGCTGTTTTTT. Its translation is CASSRAGTGANTGELFF.

The rearrangement uses TRBV9 and TRBJ2-1, with TRBD2 identical over 11 bases. Germline values: CDR1 SGDLS, CDR2 YYNGEE. V dropped 0 bases and J dropped 8; count of bases not matched to a gene: 4. This CDR3 comprises 15 residues. CDR3 sequence reads: CASSVVGTSGHEQFF. In nucleotides, the CDR3 is TGTGCCAGCAGCGTAGTTGGGACTAGCGGCCATGAGCAGTTCTTC.

This clonotype has just a few counts. The rearrangement uses TRBV5-6 and TRBJ1-3; D call uncertain. Germline CDR1 and CDR2: SGHDT and YYEEEE. CDR3 length: 13 residues. V was pared by 2 bases and J by 3 bases, with 6 bases between. The CDR3 reads CASSFGVGNTIYF. The DNA of the CDR3 is TGTGCCAGCAGCTTCGGGGTTGGAAACACCATATATTTT.

V is TRBV18 and J is TRBJ2-3; tentative D call: TRBD1 (5 bases). Germline CDR1 reads KGHSH; CDR2 reads LQKENI. The CDR3 is made up of 15 amino acids. The V end lost 3 bases, the J end lost 2 bases, and 12 bases lay between the germline ends. CDR3 region: CASSPTQGFTDTQYF. As DNA, the CDR3 is TGTGCCAGCTCACCGACGCAGGGATTCACAGATACGCAGTATTTT.

This clonotype was seen only a few times. The rearrangement uses TRBV10-3 and TRBJ1-2; D uncertain. Trimming pared 0 bases from V and 7 bases from J, leaving 15 bases between. Germline lookup yields CDR1 ENHRY and CDR2 SYGVKD. The CDR3 is made up of 15 amino acids. The CDR3 here is CAISESPGQAGGYTF. The CDR3 nucleotides are TGTGCCATCAGTGAGTCACCCGGCCAGGCAGGTGGCTACACCTTC.

This clonotype appeared many times. The rearrangement links TRBV7-8 to TRBJ2-3; TRBD2 aligns across 12 bases. The germline gives CDR1 SGHVS, CDR2 FQNEAQ. Unmatched junction bases numbered 7, after V lost 5 bases and J lost 4 bases. The CDR3 is 16 residues long. The CDR3 nucleotides read TGTGCCAGCAGCCTTAGACTAGCGGGAGAGGCAGATACGCAGTATTTT. Translation: CASSLRLAGEADTQYF.